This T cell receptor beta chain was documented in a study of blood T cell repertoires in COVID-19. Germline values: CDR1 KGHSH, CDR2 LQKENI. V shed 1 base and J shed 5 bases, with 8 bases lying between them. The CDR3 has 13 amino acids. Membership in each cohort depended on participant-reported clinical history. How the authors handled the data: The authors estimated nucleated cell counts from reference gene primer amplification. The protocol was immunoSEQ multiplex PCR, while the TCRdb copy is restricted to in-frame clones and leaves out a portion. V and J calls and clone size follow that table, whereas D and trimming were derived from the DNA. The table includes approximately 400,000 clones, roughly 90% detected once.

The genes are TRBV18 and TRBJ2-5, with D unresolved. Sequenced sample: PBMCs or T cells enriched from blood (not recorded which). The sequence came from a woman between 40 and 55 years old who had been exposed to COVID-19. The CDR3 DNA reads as TGTGCCAGCTCACCACAACTATGGGAGACCCAGTACTTC. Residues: CASSPQLWETQYF.